These 14 T cell receptor beta chains came from one sample sequenced in a study of T cell responses to AZD1222 COVID-19 vaccine. Only in-frame clones appear in the TCRdb table, and some are missing; sequencing was by immunoSEQ multiplex PCR. The data contain 96,000 or so clones, approximately 90% of them singletons. Sequencing was performed on peripheral blood, taken on day 0 of AZD1222 vaccination. The receptors shown here come from an adult in good health.

As DNA, the CDR3 is TGCAGCGTAGTCAGGGTAAGCAATCAGCCCCAGCATTTT. Translated: CSVVRVSNQPQHF. The V call is TRBV29-1, the J call TRBJ1-5; possibly TRBD1 for D (5 bases). The germline V gene has CDR1 SQVTM and CDR2 ANQGSEA. CDR3 length: 13 residues. The V gene lost 6 bases and the J gene lost 1 base, with 10 bases spanning the gap.

The chain has TRBV12-5 and TRBJ2-1; TRBD2 aligns across 10 bases. The junction had 9 bases not matched to a gene; V was cut back by 6 bases and J by 7 bases. The CDR3 loop spans 15 amino acids. Germline V gene sequence: CDR1 LGHNT, CDR2 FRNRAP. The DNA of the CDR3 is TGTGCTAGTGGGAAAAGCGGGGGGGCCTTGAATGAGCAGTTCTTC. Translation gives CASGKSGGALNEQFF.

This rearrangement joins TRBV5-1 to TRBJ1-1; tentative D call: TRBD1 (5 bases). Looked up from germline, CDR1 is SGHRS and CDR2 is YFSETQ. The CDR3 spans 14 residues. The V gene lost 3 bases and the J gene lost 1 base, with 10 bases spanning the gap. For the CDR3, the DNA is TGCGCCAGCAGCTCCAGGGTCGAGAACACTGAAGCTTTCTTT. It encodes CASSSRVENTEAFF.

The chain recombines TRBV6-1 with TRBJ1-5; D is unresolved. Germline CDR1 reads MNHNS; CDR2 reads SASEGT. V lost 0 bases, J lost 0 bases, and 18 bases lay in between. The CDR3 is made up of 19 amino acids. CDR3 DNA: TGTGCCAGCAGTGAAGCGCCTTATATTTCGGGTTATAGCAATCAGCCCCAGCATTTT. Protein: CASSEAPYISGYSNQPQHF.

The chain joins TRBV7-2 to TRBJ1-3, with D perhaps matching TRBD1 (5 bases). The CDR3 sequence is 14 residues long. Per the germline V gene, CDR1 is SGHTA and CDR2 is FQGNSA. V shed 5 bases and J shed 4 bases, with 12 bases lying between them. CDR3 bases: TGTGCCAGCAGCCCCCAGGGTTCCGGAAACACCATATATTTT. It codes for CASSPQGSGNTIYF.

The chain has TRBV27 and TRBJ2-1; D gene ambiguous. The CDR3 runs 12 residues. Germline CDR1 is MNHEY and CDR2 is SMNVEV (reference sequence). V gave up 3 bases and J gave up 8 bases, with 8 bases separating them. The CDR3 DNA follows: TGTGCCAGCAGTTTTGGCGGTCATGAGCAGTTCTTC. Translated: CASSFGGHEQFF.

V usage is TRBV9 and J usage is TRBJ2-1, with D possibly matching TRBD2 (6 bases). Per germline, CDR1 SGDLS and CDR2 YYNGEE. The CDR3 length is 14 residues. V lost 2 bases and J lost 5, with 11 bases in between. Here the CDR3 reads CASSVGGDDNEQFF. CDR3 coding DNA: TGTGCCAGCAGCGTTGGAGGGGATGACAATGAGCAGTTCTTC.

The rearrangement links TRBV5-6 to TRBJ1-4, with D hard to call. The CDR3 is 13 residues long. Trimming pared 0 bases from V and 4 bases from J, leaving 4 bases between. Per the germline V gene, CDR1 is SGHDT and CDR2 is YYEEEE. This CDR3 is CASSLGLNEKLFF. CDR3 nucleotide sequence: TGTGCCAGCAGCTTGGGCCTTAATGAAAAACTGTTTTTT.

The chain uses TRBV9 and TRBJ1-6, with TRBD1 matching 9 bases. Germline lookup yields CDR1 SGDLS and CDR2 YYNGEE. Trimming at V came to 3 bases and at J to 8 bases, leaving 3 bases not matched to a gene. This CDR3 is built from 14 residues. CDR3 region: CASSAGQGDSPLHF. The CDR3 region has the DNA TGTGCCAGCAGCGCGGGACAGGGTGATTCACCCCTCCACTTT.

This clone appeared a few times. The chain joins TRBV5-6 to TRBJ2-7; D is uncertain. The V end lost 2 bases, the J end lost 0 bases, and 3 bases lay between the germline ends. Germline V gene sequence: CDR1 SGHDT, CDR2 YYEEEE. There are 12 residues in the CDR3. The CDR3 reads CASSLTSYEQYF. The DNA for the CDR3 is TGTGCCAGCAGCTTAACCTCCTACGAGCAGTACTTC.

The rearrangement links TRBV5-1 to TRBJ1-1, with a tentative D call TRBD1 (5 bases). Germline values: CDR1 SGHRS, CDR2 YFSETQ. V was pared by 0 bases and J by 8 bases, with 11 bases between. The CDR3 sequence is 13 residues long. CDR3 in DNA: TGCGCCAGCAGCTTGGGCAGGGCTAAAGAAGCTTTCTTT. As protein: CASSLGRAKEAFF.

This chain uses TRBV6-1 with TRBJ1-2; tentative D call: TRBD1 (6 bases). CDR3 length: 14 amino acids. V was trimmed by 4 bases and J by 4 bases, leaving 13 bases between them. From germline, CDR1 is MNHNS and CDR2 SASEGT. In DNA, the CDR3 is TGTGCCAGCAGTGCAGCCGGACAGATCTATGGCTACACCTTC. Translation: CASSAAGQIYGYTF.

The J gene is TRBJ1-6, the V gene TRBV19; D gene unclear. The CDR3 runs to 15 residues. Trimming removed 1 base at V and 6 bases at J, with 10 bases between. CDR1 and CDR2 from the germline V gene are LNHDA and SQIVND (reference sequence). The CDR3 spells CASSIGAVGNSPLHF. CDR3 DNA: TGTGCCAGTAGTATAGGGGCAGTCGGTAATTCACCCCTCCACTTT.

This chain joins TRBV2 and TRBJ1-5; no clear D. CDR1 and CDR2 (germline): SNHLY, FYNNEI. V dropped 4 bases and J dropped 8 bases, with 9 bases sitting between them. CDR3 length: 12 residues. The CDR3 reads CASSGDGEPQHF. CDR3 nucleotides: TGTGCCAGCAGTGGAGACGGTGAGCCCCAGCATTTT.